Detailed here is one T cell receptor beta chain. Its antigen is as yet unknown. The investigators reverse transcribed all of the isolated RNA, so they sequenced expressed TCRB transcripts. Repertoires were generated with immunoSEQ multiplex PCR, while TCRdb's copy carries only in-frame clones and drops some. Altogether hundreds of thousands of clones are present, roughly 31% being singletons, with the ten largest covering 0.05% to 0.07%. CDR3 size: 13 residues. Germline assignment: CDR1 SNHLY and CDR2 FYNNEI. V dropped 7 bases and J dropped 2 bases, with 12 bases sitting between them. The sample belongs to a study of beta chain features in type 1 diabetes. Study-wide results and limits: PCR might preferentially amplify shorter templates, equally in patients and controls.

Naive, central memory, regulatory and stem cell-like memory cells within the CD4+ compartment were sorted using CD45RO/CCR7/CD25/CD127/CD95/CD27. The sequencing sample was made of naive CD4+ T cells from blood. The chain recombines TRBV2 with TRBJ2-7, with a tentative D call TRBD1 (6 bases). The receptor comes from a man in his late teens or twenties in good health. The CDR3 reads CASNRQGPYEQYF. CDR3 in DNA: TGTGCCAGCAACCGCCAGGGGCCCTACGAGCAGTACTTC. Combining the CDR3 with reference TRBV2 and TRBJ2-7 gives the whole variable domain EPEVTQTPSHQVTQMGQEVILRCVPISNHLYFYWYRQILGQKVEFLVSFYNNEISEKSEIFDDQFSVERPDGSNFTLKIRSTKLEDSAMYFCASNRQGPYEQYFGPGTRLTVT.